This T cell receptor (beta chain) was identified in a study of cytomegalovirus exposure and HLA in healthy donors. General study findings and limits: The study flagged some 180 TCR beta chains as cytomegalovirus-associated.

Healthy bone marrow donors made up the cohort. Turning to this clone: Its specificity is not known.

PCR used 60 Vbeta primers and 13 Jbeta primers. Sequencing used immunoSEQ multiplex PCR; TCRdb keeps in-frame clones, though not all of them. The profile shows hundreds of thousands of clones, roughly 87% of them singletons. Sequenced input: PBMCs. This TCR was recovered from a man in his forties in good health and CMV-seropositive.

The CDR3 loop reads CASTGQGVNTEAFF. The CDR3 DNA sequence: TGTGCCAGCACCGGACAGGGAGTGAACACTGAAGCTTTCTTT. This chain links TRBV2 with TRBJ1-1, with TRBD1 matching over 8 bases. Per germline, CDR1 SNHLY and CDR2 FYNNEI. Unmatched junction bases numbered 4, after V lost 7 bases and J lost 0 bases. The CDR3 runs to 14 residues.